This entry lists 32 T cell receptor beta chains sequenced from one sample in a study of CD8 T cells in ankylosing spondylitis. Study outcomes and limitations: Ankylosing spondylitis blood appeared to carry a characteristic TCR beta motif of roughly eight highly homologous variants.

TCRdb re-derived calls from the 5' RACE reads in MiXCR, one entry per CDR3 protein. The table records about 800,000 distinct CDR3 sequences, over 9.5% of them present only once. Their antigen targets remain unknown. Specimen: blood, either unsorted or a sorted T cell fraction (not recorded which). The receptors come from a male donor with ankylosing spondylitis.

This clonotype was counted at least ten times. The chain recombines TRBV29-1 with TRBJ1-5; D call uncertain. CDR3 length: 12 residues. Germline V gives CDR1 SQVTM, CDR2 ANQGSEA. The germline V and J ends were trimmed by 4 bases and 0 bases, with 4 bases remaining between them. The CDR3, as DNA: TGCAGCGTTGGGGATAGCAATCAGCCCCAGCATTTT. Its protein is CSVGDSNQPQHF.

This clonotype was found a few times. The V and J genes are TRBV7-8 and TRBJ2-3, with 8 bases aligning to TRBD1. The CDR3 spans 18 residues. Germline V gene lookup returns CDR1 SGHVS and CDR2 FQNEAQ. Germline trimming cut 1 base from V and 0 bases from J; bases unmatched to any gene: 9. Here the CDR3 reads CASSLGQGSQTSTDTQYF. CDR3 in DNA: TGTGCCAGCAGCTTAGGACAGGGGTCACAAACTAGCACAGATACGCAGTATTTT. The entire variable domain, with the rest obtained from reference TRBV7-8 and TRBJ2-3, is as follows: GAGVSQSPRYKVAKRGQDVALRCDPISGHVSLFWYQQALGQGPEFLTYFQNEAQLDKSGLPSDRFFAERPEGSVSTLKIQRTQQEDSAVYLCASSLGQGSQTSTDTQYFGPGTRLTVL.

This chain uses TRBV20-1 with TRBJ2-7; 11 nucleotides agree with TRBD2. The length of the CDR3 is 16 residues. The V gene's germline CDR1 is DFQATT and CDR2 SNEGSKA (reference sequence). J gave up 3 bases and V 4 bases, and 11 bases lay outside the gene matches. CDR3 sequence reads: CSAKRLAGTLNYEQYF. The CDR3 DNA reads TGCAGTGCTAAACGACTAGCGGGGACTTTAAACTACGAGCAGTACTTC.

The V call is TRBV7-9, the J call TRBJ1-1; D unclear. Germline lookup yields CDR1 SEHNR and CDR2 FQNEAQ (reference sequence). The CDR3 totals 14 residues. V dropped 5 bases and J dropped 3 bases, with 13 bases sitting between them. The CDR3 region has the DNA TGTGCCAGCAGCCCTTCGGCGGTGGACACTGAAGCTTTCTTT. This codes for CASSPSAVDTEAFF.

This clonotype was detected only a few times. One end of the junction does not line up with germline, which may come from a read error. This chain uses TRBV7-9 with TRBJ2-3; 9 nucleotides line up with TRBD2. This CDR3 contains 17 residues. Germline-derived CDR1 and CDR2 are SEHNR and FQNEAQ (reference sequence). CDR3 nucleotide sequence: TGTGCCAGCAGCTTAGGGGCATCCCTACGACTAGCGGTTCACAAAACGTTT. Translating it yields CASSLGASLRLAVHKTF.

In this sample, this clonotype turned up a few times. This sequence joins TRBV19 and TRBJ2-5; 9 bases are shared with TRBD1. The V and J ends lost 7 bases and 5 bases, in that order; junction bases with no gene match: 11. The CDR3 is 15 residues long. Germline CDR1 is LNHDA and CDR2 is SQIVND (reference sequence). The CDR3 region has the DNA TGTGCCAGTACCAATACCGGGACAGGGAGCGAGACCCAGTACTTC. Protein product: CASTNTGTGSETQYF.

The chain has TRBV6-2 or TRBV6-3 and TRBJ2-7, with D perhaps TRBD2 (6 bases). The germline V and J ends were trimmed by 6 bases and 3 bases, with 12 bases remaining between them. Germline values: CDR1 MNHEY, CDR2 SVGEGT. This CDR3 spans 13 amino acids. The CDR3 here is CASRRGVDYEQYF. In DNA form, the CDR3 reads TGTGCCAGCAGGCGGGGTGTTGACTACGAGCAGTACTTC.

V gene TRBV20-1 combines with J gene TRBJ2-4, with unresolved D. V was pared by 2 bases and J by 3 bases, with 11 bases between. The CDR3 loop spans 14 amino acids. Looked up from germline, CDR1 is DFQATT and CDR2 is SNEGSKA (reference sequence). The CDR3 DNA is TGCAGTGCTAGACCAGGAATTGACAAAAACATTCAGTACTTC. Amino acid sequence: CSARPGIDKNIQYF.

This chain connects TRBV20-1 to TRBJ1-2; D is perhaps TRBD1 (6 bases). V lost 5 bases to trimming and J lost 3 bases, with 13 bases between them. Germline V lookup: CDR1 DFQATT, CDR2 SNEGSKA (reference sequence). This CDR3 has 13 residues. The CDR3 is CSALGQPDYGYTF. CDR3 sequence (DNA): TGCAGTGCTTTGGGACAACCTGACTATGGCTACACCTTC.

This clonotype was counted only a few times. The rearrangement links TRBV12-3 or TRBV12-4 to TRBJ2-3; D is unresolved. The CDR3 contains 12 residues. The germline V and J ends were trimmed by 4 bases and 6 bases, with 8 bases remaining between them. The CDR3 sequence is CASSSDVDTQYF. For the CDR3, the DNA is TGTGCCAGCAGTTCGGATGTGGATACGCAGTATTTT.

This chain connects TRBV6-6 to TRBJ2-1, with 7 positions matching TRBD1. CDR1 MNHNY and CDR2 SVGAGI come from the germline V gene (reference sequence). J was trimmed by 7 bases and V by 4 bases; bases with no gene match: 4. The CDR3 contains 13 residues. The CDR3 protein is CASSFRGWNEQFF. Here the CDR3 DNA reads TGTGCCAGCAGTTTCAGGGGGTGGAATGAGCAGTTCTTC.

This clonotype came up a few times. The chain couples TRBV7-9 to TRBJ2-3; D perhaps matches TRBD2 (6 bases). In germline, CDR1 is SEHNR, CDR2 FQNEAQ (reference sequence). This CDR3 region has 17 residues. V dropped 3 bases and J dropped 5 bases, with 21 bases sitting between them. CDR3 sequence (DNA): TGTGCCAGCAGCTTTAGTAATCGTCGGGAGCTAGGAGATACGCAGTATTTT. The encoded protein is CASSFSNRRELGDTQYF.

This clonotype was seen more than once but under ten times. V usage is TRBV7-2 and J usage is TRBJ2-7; possible D gene TRBD1, 6 bases. The V gene lost 5 bases and the J gene lost 4 bases, with 18 bases spanning the gap. The CDR3 is 15 amino acids. Germline V CDR1 and CDR2: SGHTA, FQGNSA. CDR3 nucleotides: TGTGCCAGCAGCCCGAAGACAGGTTTCGGATACGAGCAGTACTTC. It encodes CASSPKTGFGYEQYF.

The gene calls are TRBV6-1 and TRBJ2-7, with unresolved D. The V end was cut by 6 bases, the J end by 0 bases, with 12 bases between. The germline CDR1 and CDR2 sequences are MNHNS and SASEGT. This CDR3 spans 14 amino acids. The CDR3 reads CASRPKPVSYEQYF. In DNA, the CDR3 is TGTGCCAGCAGGCCCAAGCCTGTCTCCTACGAGCAGTACTTC.

Many counts were recorded for this clonotype. The rearrangement joins TRBV7-2 to TRBJ1-5; no reliable D call. This CDR3 contains 13 residues. The germline V gene encodes CDR1 SGHTA and CDR2 FQGNSA. V was cut by 3 bases and J by 5 bases, with 8 bases left in between. The chain's CDR3 is CASSFKGDQPQHF. Here the CDR3 DNA reads TGTGCCAGCAGCTTCAAGGGAGATCAGCCCCAGCATTTT.

The chain is built from TRBV7-3 and TRBJ1-1, with D hard to call. Trimming stripped 5 bases from V and 6 bases from J, with 13 bases between. This CDR3 is 13 amino acids long. Germline assignment: CDR1 SGHTA and CDR2 FQGTGA. CDR3 nucleotide sequence: TGTGCCAGCAGCGCTGACCGGAATGCTGAAGCTTTCTTT. It codes for CASSADRNAEAFF.

The CDR3 DNA follows: TGTGCCAGCAGCTTAGCACTAGAGATCACAGATACGCAGTATTTT. This gives the protein CASSLALEITDTQYF. This chain joins TRBV11-2 and TRBJ2-3; tentatively, D is TRBD2 (5 bases). Germline V lookup: CDR1 SGHAT, CDR2 FQNNGV. The V gene lost 1 base and the J gene lost 2 bases, with 10 bases spanning the gap. CDR3 length: 15 residues.

This clonotype came up many times. The rearrangement uses TRBV5-6 and TRBJ1-1; 8 bases are a match to TRBD1. This CDR3 has 18 amino acids. Germline-derived CDR1 and CDR2 are SGHDT and YYEEEE. The V and J ends lost 0 bases and 0 bases, in that order; junction bases with no gene match: 10. The CDR3 DNA sequence: TGTGCCAGCAGCTTGGGGAGACAGGGGATGACTATGAACACTGAAGCTTTCTTT. As protein: CASSLGRQGMTMNTEAFF.

The V call is TRBV28, the J call TRBJ2-1, with TRBD2 as a possible D gene (5 bases). The V and J ends lost 11 bases and 8 bases respectively, with 22 bases between them. This CDR3 is built from 14 residues. CDR1 is MDHEN, CDR2 SYDVKM, per germline. The CDR3 DNA is TGTGCCTCTCACGTGGACTCGGGCTTGGATGAGCAGTTCTTC. Translation: CASHVDSGLDEQFF.

CDR3 coding DNA: TGTGCCACCAGTGATTTGAAAAGCGGCAATGAGCAGTTCTTC. Translation: CATSDLKSGNEQFF. The chain links TRBV24-1 to TRBJ2-1, with a possible D match to TRBD2 (5 bases). The V end lost 0 bases, the J end lost 6 bases, and 8 bases lay between the germline ends. This CDR3 region has 14 residues. CDR1 and CDR2 from the germline V gene are KGHDR and SFDVKD.

This clonotype was seen a few times. The chain recombines TRBV6-1 with TRBJ1-1; weak D call: TRBD1 (6 bases). The CDR3 sequence is 13 residues long. The germline V and J ends were trimmed by 7 bases and 5 bases, with 14 bases remaining between them. Germline V gene lookup returns CDR1 MNHNS and CDR2 SASEGT. This chain's CDR3 is CASTTTGWTEAFF. In DNA form, the CDR3 reads TGTGCCAGCACTACCACAGGGTGGACTGAAGCTTTCTTT.

This clonotype was counted a few times. The chain employs TRBV6-2 or TRBV6-3 and TRBJ2-5, with D perhaps TRBD1 (5 bases). With 1 base removed from V and 5 bases from J, the gap between germline ends came to 8 bases. Germline CDR1 MNHEY, CDR2 SVGEGT. This CDR3 is 13 amino acids long. For the CDR3, the DNA is TGTGCCAGCAGTTACTTGACAGCGGAGACCCAGTACTTC. Its translation is CASSYLTAETQYF.

This chain joins TRBV12-5 and TRBJ2-1, with D perhaps matching TRBD2 (5 bases). V gave up 7 bases and J gave up 12 bases, with 34 bases separating them. This CDR3 is 18 amino acids long. From germline, CDR1 is LGHNT and CDR2 FRNRAP. CDR3 sequence reads: CASAEGTGSGVYPKVQFF. The CDR3 bases are TGTGCTAGTGCCGAGGGAACTGGATCCGGCGTCTACCCTAAGGTGCAGTTCTTC.

V and J are TRBV5-1 and TRBJ1-5; no firm D call. The CDR3 is 15 residues long. Trimming shortened V by 0 bases and J by 4 bases, and 11 bases separated the two germline ends. CDR1 is SGHRS and CDR2 is YFSETQ in the germline V gene. The CDR3 DNA reads as TGCGCCAGCAGCTTGGGAACTAATTCGAATCAGCCCCAGCATTTT. This encodes CASSLGTNSNQPQHF.

The chain has TRBV6-1 and TRBJ1-6; D remains ambiguous. The germline CDR1 and CDR2 sequences are MNHNS and SASEGT. The CDR3 loop spans 14 amino acids. Trimming cost V 6 bases and J 0 bases, with 6 bases left between them. This chain's CDR3 is CASRGISYNSPLHF. Here the CDR3 DNA reads TGTGCCAGCAGGGGTATCTCCTATAATTCACCCCTCCACTTT.

This clonotype was found a few times. One end of the junction varies from germline; a read error may be responsible. V is TRBV6-5 and J is TRBJ1-5; 9 nucleotides agree with TRBD1. The CDR3 covers 14 residues. Per germline, CDR1 MNHEY and CDR2 SVGAGI. CDR3 sequence reads: CASSYGIGDRALTF. CDR3 in DNA: TGTGCCAGCAGTTACGGAATTGGGGACAGGGCTTTGACTTTT.

This chain links TRBV10-2 with TRBJ2-7; 11 bases are a match to TRBD2. Germline CDR1 WSHSY, CDR2 SAAADI. Trimming took 7 bases from V and 4 from J; bases not matched to a gene: 12. CDR3 length: 16 amino acids. The chain's CDR3 is CASTAPLGTSGYEQYF. The CDR3 bases are TGCGCCAGCACCGCGCCTCTCGGGACTAGCGGATACGAGCAGTACTTC.

The rearrangement joins TRBV6-2 or TRBV6-3 to TRBJ1-5; D not certain. This CDR3 is built from 16 residues. The V end lost 0 bases, the J end lost 0 bases, and 9 bases lay between the germline ends. Germline CDR1 MNHEY, CDR2 SVGEGT. As DNA, the CDR3 is TGTGCCAGCAGTTACTCCCGGACGGTTAGCAATCAGCCCCAGCATTTT. Encoded protein: CASSYSRTVSNQPQHF.

Only a few counts were recorded for this clonotype. The gene calls are TRBV9 and TRBJ2-1; either TRBD1 or TRBD2 may supply D (5 bases each). Germline V gene sequence: CDR1 SGDLS, CDR2 YYNGEE. With 5 bases removed from V and 0 bases from J, the gap between germline ends came to 15 bases. The CDR3 runs 16 residues. CDR3 coding DNA: TGTGCCAGCAGTACCCTTAAGGGGAGCTCCTACAATGAGCAGTTCTTC. This translates into CASSTLKGSSYNEQFF.

The chain uses TRBV7-9 and TRBJ2-5; 10 bases line up with TRBD1. CDR1 and CDR2 from the germline V gene are SEHNR and FQNEAQ (reference sequence). The ends lost 4 bases at V and 7 bases at J; junction bases unmatched: 12. This CDR3 is 16 amino acids long. The CDR3 sequence: CASSSPNDRGLMTQYF. In DNA form, the CDR3 reads TGTGCCAGCAGCTCTCCTAACGACAGGGGGCTAATGACCCAGTACTTC.

This clonotype was seen more than once but under ten times. The chain links TRBV15 to TRBJ2-2; D is unresolved. This CDR3 has 12 residues. From germline, CDR1 is LNHNV and CDR2 YYDKDF (reference sequence). With 1 base removed from V and 13 bases from J, the gap between germline ends came to 10 bases. The CDR3 is CATSRVGSWLFF. CDR3 in DNA: TGTGCCACCAGCAGAGTTGGTAGCTGGCTGTTTTTT. Looking up the rest from reference TRBV15 and TRBJ2-2 gives the full variable domain: DAMVIQNPRYQVTQFGKPVTLSCSQTLNHNVMYWYQQKSSQAPKLLFHYYDKDFNNEADTPDNFQSRRPNTSFCFLDIRSPGLGDTAMYLCATSRVGSWLFFGEGSRLTVL.

The rearrangement uses TRBV5-1 and TRBJ2-1; D remains unclear. Trimming took off 0 bases at V and 4 bases at J, with 17 bases between the two ends. Looked up from germline, CDR1 is SGHRS and CDR2 is YFSETQ. This CDR3 comprises 17 residues. The DNA for the CDR3 is TGCGCCAGCAGCTTGGCTCTCTGGCTAGGTTCATACAATGAGCAGTTCTTC. Amino acid sequence: CASSLALWLGSYNEQFF.